The clone carrying this T cell receptor beta chain was recorded many times. What it binds is unknown. In building TCR beta libraries, iRepertoire HTBI primers were used together with Arm-PCR of CDR3 regions. In the source study's methods: From all samples, identification returned 14 TRBJ and about 63 TRBV segments. TCRdb called the multiplex PCR reads again in MiXCR, with one record for every CDR3 protein. The V and J calls and clone size are TCRdb's, not the authors'. Here the sample spans a few hundred thousand distinct CDR3 sequences, less than 25% being singletons. The CDR3 spans 22 residues. V lost 6 bases to trimming and J lost 0 bases, with 32 bases between them. The sample comes from a study of regulatory T cells in long-lasting Graves disease. Time point specified: persistent/refractory GD, antithyroid drugs over 5 years with positive TRAb. Researchers made the TCR library from RNA that was extracted from PBMCs.

Points from the study as a whole: Tissue studied was limited to peripheral blood, excluding thyroid tissue.

This receptor was obtained from a female donor with Graves disease. The chain combines TRBV12-3 or TRBV12-4 with TRBJ2-2, with D possibly matching TRBD2 (5 bases). Sequenced material: peripheral blood mononuclear cells (PBMCs), taken when the disease was refractory, from a patient treated with antithyroid drugs. This CDR3 is CASRDSKKGLLPPKANTGELFF. The CDR3 coding sequence is TGTGCCAGCAGGGACTCAAAAAAAGGGCTTCTACCACCTAAGGCGAACACCGGGGAGCTGTTTTTT.